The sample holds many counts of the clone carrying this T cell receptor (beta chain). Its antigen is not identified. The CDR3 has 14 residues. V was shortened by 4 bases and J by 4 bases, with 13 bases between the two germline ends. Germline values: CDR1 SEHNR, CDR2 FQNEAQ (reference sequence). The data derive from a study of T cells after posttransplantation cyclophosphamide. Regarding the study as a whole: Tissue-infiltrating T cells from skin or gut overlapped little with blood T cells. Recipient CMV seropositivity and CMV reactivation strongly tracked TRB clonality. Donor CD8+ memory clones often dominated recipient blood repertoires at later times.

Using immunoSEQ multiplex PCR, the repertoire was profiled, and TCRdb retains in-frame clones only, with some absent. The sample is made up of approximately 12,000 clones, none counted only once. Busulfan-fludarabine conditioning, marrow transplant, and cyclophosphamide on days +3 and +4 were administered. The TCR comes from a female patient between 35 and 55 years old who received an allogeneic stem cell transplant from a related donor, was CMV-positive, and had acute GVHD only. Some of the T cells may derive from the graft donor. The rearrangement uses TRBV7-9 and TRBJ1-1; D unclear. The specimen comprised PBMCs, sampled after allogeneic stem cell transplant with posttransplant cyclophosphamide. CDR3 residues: CASSYPGDGTEAFF. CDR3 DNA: TGTGCCAGCAGCTACCCCGGGGATGGCACTGAAGCTTTCTTT.